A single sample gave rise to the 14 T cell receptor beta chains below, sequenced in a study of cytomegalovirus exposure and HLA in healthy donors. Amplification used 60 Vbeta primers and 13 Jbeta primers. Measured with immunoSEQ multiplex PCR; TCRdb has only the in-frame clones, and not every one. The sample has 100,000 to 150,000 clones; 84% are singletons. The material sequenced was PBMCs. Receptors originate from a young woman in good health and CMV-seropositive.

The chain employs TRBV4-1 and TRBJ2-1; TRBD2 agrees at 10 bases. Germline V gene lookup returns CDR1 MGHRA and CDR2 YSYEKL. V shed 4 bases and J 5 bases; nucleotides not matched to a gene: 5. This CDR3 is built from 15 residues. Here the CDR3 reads CASSLPSGGHNEQFF. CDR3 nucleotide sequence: TGCGCCAGCAGCCTCCCTAGCGGGGGTCACAATGAGCAGTTCTTC.

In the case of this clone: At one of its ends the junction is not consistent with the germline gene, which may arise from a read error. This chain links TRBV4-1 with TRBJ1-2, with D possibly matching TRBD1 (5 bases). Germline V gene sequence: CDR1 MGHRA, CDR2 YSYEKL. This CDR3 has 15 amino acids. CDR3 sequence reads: CASSQDPSGRYSYTF. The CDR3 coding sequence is TGCGCCAGCAGCCAAGACCCCTCAGGGCGCTATAGCTACACCTTC.

The CDR3 nucleotides read TGTGCCAGTAGTCCTCTAGGTGGGGGGGGCACAGATACGCAGTATTTT. Translated, it gives CASSPLGGGGTDTQYF. This rearrangement joins TRBV19 to TRBJ2-3; TRBD2 matches 7 bases. The CDR3 is 16 amino acids. V shed 5 bases, J shed 1 base, and the junction held 9 bases outside the gene matches. Looked up from germline, CDR1 is LNHDA and CDR2 is SQIVND (reference sequence).

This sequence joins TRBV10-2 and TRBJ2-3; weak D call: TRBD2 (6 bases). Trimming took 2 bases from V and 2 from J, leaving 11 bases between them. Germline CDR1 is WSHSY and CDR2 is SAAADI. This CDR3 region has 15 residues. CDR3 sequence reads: CASSEVGGLTDTQYF. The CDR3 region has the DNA TGCGCCAGCAGTGAGGTTGGGGGACTCACAGATACGCAGTATTTT.

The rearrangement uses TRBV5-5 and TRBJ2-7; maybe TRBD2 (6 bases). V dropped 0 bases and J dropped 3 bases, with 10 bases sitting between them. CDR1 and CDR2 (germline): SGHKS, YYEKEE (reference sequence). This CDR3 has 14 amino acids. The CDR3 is CASSLGLGDYEQYF. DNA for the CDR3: TGTGCCAGCAGCTTGGGACTAGGGGACTACGAGCAGTACTTC.

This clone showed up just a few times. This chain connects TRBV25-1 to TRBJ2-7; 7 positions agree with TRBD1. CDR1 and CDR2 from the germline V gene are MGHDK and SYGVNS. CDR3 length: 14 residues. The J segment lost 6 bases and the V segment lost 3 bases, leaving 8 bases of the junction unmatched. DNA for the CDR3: TGTGCCAGCAGTGATCCTGACAGGGTCCCCGAGCAGTACTTC. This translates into CASSDPDRVPEQYF.

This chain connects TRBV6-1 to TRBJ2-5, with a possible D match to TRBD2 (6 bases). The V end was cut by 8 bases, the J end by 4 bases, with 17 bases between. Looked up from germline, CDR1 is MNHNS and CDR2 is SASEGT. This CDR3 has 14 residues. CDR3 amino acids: CASFSWGEVETQYF. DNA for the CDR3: TGTGCCAGCTTCTCCTGGGGGGAAGTAGAGACCCAGTACTTC.

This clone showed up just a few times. Here the CDR3 DNA reads TGTGCCAGCAGCCCACAGGGTATTGGGACCCAGTACTTC. It yields the protein CASSPQGIGTQYF. V usage is TRBV5-6 and J usage is TRBJ2-5; D may be TRBD1 (6 bases). The CDR3 is made up of 13 amino acids. Trimming took 4 bases from V and 7 from J, leaving 14 bases between them. The germline CDR1 and CDR2 sequences are SGHDT and YYEEEE.

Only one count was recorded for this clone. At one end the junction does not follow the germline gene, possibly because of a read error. This CDR3 is CSSSSDTDTQYF. CDR3 coding DNA: TGTTCCAGCAGCTCAGACACAGATACGCAGTATTTT. The genes are TRBV7-9 and TRBJ2-3; D is undetermined. Per the germline V gene, CDR1 is SEHNR and CDR2 is FQNEAQ (reference sequence). This CDR3 comprises 12 residues.

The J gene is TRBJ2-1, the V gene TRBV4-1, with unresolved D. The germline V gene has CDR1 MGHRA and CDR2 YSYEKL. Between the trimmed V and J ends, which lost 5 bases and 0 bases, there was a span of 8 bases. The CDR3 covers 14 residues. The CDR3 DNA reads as TGCGCCAGCAGCATACAGAGCTCCTACAATGAGCAGTTCTTC. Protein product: CASSIQSSYNEQFF.

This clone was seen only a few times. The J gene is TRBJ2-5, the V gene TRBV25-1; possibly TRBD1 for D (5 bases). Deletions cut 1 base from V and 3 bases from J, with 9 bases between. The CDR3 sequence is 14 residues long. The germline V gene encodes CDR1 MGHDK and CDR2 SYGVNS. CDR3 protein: CASSESGREETQYF. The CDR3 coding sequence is TGTGCCAGCAGTGAATCGGGCAGGGAAGAGACCCAGTACTTC.

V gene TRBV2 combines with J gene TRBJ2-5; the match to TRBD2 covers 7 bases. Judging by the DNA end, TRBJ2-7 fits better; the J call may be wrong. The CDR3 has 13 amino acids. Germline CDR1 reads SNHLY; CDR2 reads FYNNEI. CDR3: CASSGLAFYEQYF. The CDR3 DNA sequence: TGTGCCAGCAGTGGACTAGCTTTTTACGAGCAGTACTTC.

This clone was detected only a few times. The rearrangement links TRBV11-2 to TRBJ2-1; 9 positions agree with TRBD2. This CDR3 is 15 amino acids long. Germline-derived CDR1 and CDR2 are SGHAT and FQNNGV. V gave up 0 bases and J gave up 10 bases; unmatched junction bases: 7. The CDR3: CASSLEGSGGVEQFF. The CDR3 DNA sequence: TGTGCCAGCAGCTTAGAGGGTAGCGGGGGTGTGGAGCAGTTCTTC.

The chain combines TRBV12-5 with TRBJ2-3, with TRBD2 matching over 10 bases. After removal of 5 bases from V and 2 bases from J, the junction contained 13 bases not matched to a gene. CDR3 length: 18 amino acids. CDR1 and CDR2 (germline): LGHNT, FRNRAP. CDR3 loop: CASGLPSGGLAATDTQYF. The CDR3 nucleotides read TGTGCTAGTGGTCTACCCTCAGGTGGACTAGCGGCCACAGATACGCAGTATTTT.